This T cell receptor beta chain was identified in a study of T cell responses to AZD1222 COVID-19 vaccine. Measured with immunoSEQ multiplex PCR; TCRdb has only the in-frame clones, and not every one. The data contain around 150,000 clones, 85% to 95% of them singletons. V lost 6 bases, J lost 8 bases, and 8 bases lay in between. The CDR3 is 12 amino acids. CDR1 is SNHLY and CDR2 is FYNNEI in the germline V gene. This chain joins TRBV2 and TRBJ1-6; no clear D gene. The source of this sequence is an adult who received the AZD1222 COVID-19 vaccine. Here the sequenced sample was peripheral blood, taken 28 days after the second AZD1222 dose. The CDR3 region is CASRTEYSPLHF. The CDR3 coding sequence is TGTGCCAGCAGAACAGAGTATTCACCCCTCCACTTT. Full variable domain (remainder filled in from reference TRBV2 and TRBJ1-6): EPEVTQTPSHQVTQMGQEVILRCVPISNHLYFYWYRQILGQKVEFLVSFYNNEISEKSEIFDDQFSVERPDGSNFTLKIRSTKLEDSAMYFCASRTEYSPLHFGNGTRLTVT.